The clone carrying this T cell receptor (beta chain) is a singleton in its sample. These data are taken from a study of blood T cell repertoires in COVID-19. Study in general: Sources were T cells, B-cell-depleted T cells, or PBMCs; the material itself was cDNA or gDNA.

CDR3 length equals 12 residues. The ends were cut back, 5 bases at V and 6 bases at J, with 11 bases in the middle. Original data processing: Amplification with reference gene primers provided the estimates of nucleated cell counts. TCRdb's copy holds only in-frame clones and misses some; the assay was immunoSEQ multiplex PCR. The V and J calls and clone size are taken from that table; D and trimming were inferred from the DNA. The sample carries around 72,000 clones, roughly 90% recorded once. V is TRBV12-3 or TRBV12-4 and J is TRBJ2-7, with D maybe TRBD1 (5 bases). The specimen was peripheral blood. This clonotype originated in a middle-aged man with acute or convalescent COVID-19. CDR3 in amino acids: CASSPLQGEQYF. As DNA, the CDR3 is TGTGCCAGCAGTCCCCTCCAGGGCGAGCAGTACTTC.